Following are 3 T cell receptor beta chains from one sample sequenced in a study of OX40 agonist ivuxolimab in advanced cancers. Using immunoSEQ multiplex PCR, the repertoire was profiled, and TCRdb retains in-frame clones only, with some absent. The sample consists of 95,000 to 100,000 clones, roughly 87% of them appearing once. The source was CD4+ or CD8+ T cells sorted from blood, collected in a trial of the OX40 agonist ivuxolimab. These receptor sequences come from an adult with an advanced solid tumor such as melanoma, head and neck, liver or kidney cancer.

J is TRBJ1-4 and V is TRBV4-2, with 10 bases lining up with TRBD1. Germline CDR1 is LGHNA and CDR2 is YNFKEQ. This CDR3 spans 15 amino acids. Trimming at V came to 4 bases and at J to 7 bases, leaving 6 bases not matched to a gene. CDR3 DNA: TGTGCCAGCAGCCTGACAGGGGGCACCGGTGAAAAACTGTTTTTT. Protein product: CASSLTGGTGEKLFF.

The CDR3: CASSPTAGTYNEQFF. CDR3 in DNA: TGTGCCAGCAGTCCAACGGCGGGTACCTACAATGAGCAGTTCTTC. This chain uses TRBV6-5 with TRBJ2-1; tentative D call: TRBD2 (5 bases). The germline V gene encodes CDR1 MNHEY and CDR2 SVGAGI. Trimming pared 5 bases from V and 2 bases from J, leaving 13 bases between. CDR3 length: 15 residues.

The rearrangement uses TRBV11-3 and TRBJ2-3, with 12 bases identical to TRBD2. Losses at the gene ends were 1 base for V and 4 bases for J; bases not matched to a gene: 3. The germline CDR1 and CDR2 sequences are SGHNT and YENEEA. CDR3 length equals 16 residues. In DNA form, the CDR3 reads TGTGCCAGCAGCTTAGGACTAGCGGGAGCGGCAGATACGCAGTATTTT. Protein sequence: CASSLGLAGAADTQYF.